This T cell receptor (beta chain) was captured by sequencing in a study of T cells in Graves' hyperthyroidism and ophthalmopathy. Study results and caveats: Ophthalmopathy could be told apart from stable hyperthyroidism with a 13 V-J model.

This clonotype has ten or more counts. Its antigen is currently unknown. The junction departs from germline at one end; a sequencing error may be responsible. Amplified regions were TCR beta CDR3 sequences from RNA transcripts. TCR CDR3 underwent first-round RT-PCR with the HTBI primer set. From the multiplex PCR reads, TCRdb called clonotypes with MiXCR, one entry per CDR3 protein. The sample lists some 620,000 distinct CDR3 sequences; 15% to 20% were seen once. Looked up from germline, CDR1 is SGHRS and CDR2 is YFSETQ. The CDR3 extends over 14 amino acids. It was considered stable Graves' hyperthyroidism when ophthalmopathy did not progress within 18 months. Each 10 ml fresh peripheral blood draw supplied the PBMCs.

The sequence derives from a woman in her thirties with Graves' hyperthyroidism. V is TRBV5-1 and J is TRBJ2-7; TRBD1 matches 9 bases. The specimen was blood. The CDR3 protein is CASSFGTGSYEQYF. CDR3 DNA: TGTGCCAGCAGTTTTGGGACAGGGAGCTACGAGCAGTACTTC. Complete variable domain (other parts from reference TRBV5-1 and TRBJ2-7): KAGVTQTPRYLIKTRGQQVTLSCSPISGHRSVSWYQQTPGQGLQFLFEYFSETQRNKGNFPGRFSGRQFSNSRSEMNVSTLELGDSALYLCASSFGTGSYEQYFGPGTRLTVT.